Listed below are T cell receptor beta chains from one sample, sequenced in a study of blood T cells in healthy people across ages. In TCRdb, the 5' RACE reads were re-called with MiXCR into one record per CDR3 protein. The data show 800,000 to 1,300,000 distinct CDR3 sequences, with 25% seen just once and approximately 0.75% held by the top ten. The sample was also reused in another study, on T cells of mothers and their children.

The sample comprised blood. These receptors were taken from a girl aged 2-10 years in good health. Each CDR3 is given with its conserved first and last residue. Some rows mark clone size as missing; the rest say once, few, many or name a class of expanded clone.

.	TRBV29-1	15	TRBJ2-3	CSLITGTGKTDTQYF
few	TRBV2	14	TRBJ1-4	CASSWDRGGEKLFF
few	TRBV15	15	TRBJ2-7	CATSSQASTSYQQYF
.	TRBV2	17	TRBJ1-6	CATTLGELSSYNSPLHF
few	TRBV29-1	16	.	CSAGPLAGGPGETQYF
.	TRBV9	16	TRBJ2-3	CASSVDGYTSTDTQYF
few	TRBV12-3/TRBV12-4	14	TRBJ2-2	CASRSRTHTGELFF
.	TRBV27	16	TRBJ2-5	CASSLTLTSRAETQYF
.	TRBV7-9	13	TRBJ1-2	CATHTKAGTGYTF
few	TRBV20-1	14	.	CSANPGQIQETQYF
.	TRBV7-7	13	TRBJ2-3	CASSPAGSDTQYF
.	TRBV9	16	TRBJ2-3	CASSAGGFLSTDTQYF
.	TRBV29-1	14	TRBJ2-7	CSVLEGTGRNEQYF
.	TRBV2	15	TRBJ1-4	CASSVRRATNEKLFF
.	TRBV6-5	13	.	CASSYDRLNEQFF
.	TRBV9	15	TRBJ2-1	CASSVATGGAYKQFF
.	TRBV19	16	TRBJ1-1	CASKSYSTGHSLEAFF
.	TRBV7-2	15	TRBJ2-2	CASSISALATGELFF
few	TRBV7-2	14	TRBJ2-7	CASSPSAGGYEQYF
few	TRBV20-1	12	TRBJ2-5	CSAKPTSGSEFF
many	TRBV7-2	14	TRBJ2-3	CASSLAHQLDTQYF
few	TRBV6-2/TRBV6-3	14	TRBJ2-1	CASSLRRPGGEQFF
few	TRBV7-9	17	TRBJ2-1	CASSPFAGGKSYNEQFF
few	TRBV7-3	15	.	CASSSGLAGPIEQFF
.	TRBV20-1	13	.	CSANVGGPGEQFF
.	TRBV7-2	17	TRBJ2-5	CASSLGTSGIGQETQYF
.	TRBV9	15	TRBJ1-3	CASSDSGTPGNTIYF
.	TRBV12-3/TRBV12-4	15	TRBJ2-2	CASRLRGQNTGELFF
few	TRBV7-2	16	TRBJ2-7	CASSYTGTSGSLEQYF
.	TRBV11-2	15	TRBJ2-5	CASSLAPEGQETQYF
.	TRBV7-9	14	TRBJ1-4	CASSLAMGREKLFF
.	TRBV14	13	TRBJ2-7	CASSPWTGYEQYF
.	TRBV20-1	11	TRBJ2-1	CSARLGTEQFF
few	TRBV20-1	15	TRBJ1-5	CSARDRGLGNQPQHF
few	TRBV12-3/TRBV12-4	13	TRBJ2-5	CASRPTSQETQYF
.	TRBV6-1	13	TRBJ2-7	CASSERPEYVQYF
.	TRBV11-2	15	TRBJ1-4	CASSFLGRVVEKLFF